The entry below gives a single T cell receptor (beta chain) sequence along with its context. The antigen it binds to is not known. No quality values exist for individual bases; no much larger clone is one base distant. These data belong to a study of cytomegalovirus exposure and HLA in healthy donors (dated by TCRdb to the late 2010s). Some background on the complete study: An earlier analysis of about 560 of the donors reported approximately 260 Gb of sequence data and around 110 million unique TCR beta sequences obtained from approximately 180 million T cells. An early release that covered 500 to 800 HLA-typed donors contained about 300 gigabases of sequencing data and tens of millions of unique TCR sequences. Of the approximately 370 genotyped donors, 70% to 90% were placed in the genetic ancestry cluster associated with self-reported Caucasian donors. The aim of the study was to test whether cataloging public T cell receptors could identify signatures of past pathogen exposure. The study used immunosequencing to profile the T cell repertoires of approximately 630 subjects and linked those repertoires to cytomegalovirus serostatus. Besides the first cohort of 666 subjects, a separate validation cohort made up of about 120 different subjects was used. To predict cytomegalovirus infection status, the study brought together high-throughput TCR immunosequencing, statistical association of individual TCRs with disease status, and machine learning. A later analysis re-examined previously published TCR beta repertoires from more than 550 donors and added high-resolution HLA genotyping to investigate patterns of TCR occurrence. Rather than drawing on any new phenotypic data, the later analysis identified candidate immune exposures from TCR beta sequences and the way those sequences occurred across donors. In an earlier analysis of 550 to 700 of the donors, high-throughput TCR beta sequencing was used to judge whether each TCR beta V gene segment behaved as functional or pseudogenic. Alongside the repertoire data, information on donor age, sex, ethnicity and CMV serostatus was compiled. A later genetic analysis took genome-wide SNP genotypes for about 65% of the 666 donors and used that subset as a discovery cohort. All discovery cohort repertoires had been generated using a single sequencing platform. HLA typing included class I and class II loci at four-digit resolution. The number of typed donors differed by locus: 629-630 for A, B, C, DRB1 and DQB1; 500 to 550 for DQA1; roughly 600 for DPA1; and some 450 for DPB1. Because of strong linkage in the cohort, roughly five DR-DQ haplotypes were treated as single units for association and clustering. Among 300 to 450 genotyped donors of the cohort, an average of roughly 240,000 unique TCR beta nucleotide sequences were sequenced per donor, roughly 20% of them non-productive. Paper-wide results and their limitations: In a later analysis, HLA-associated TCR beta chains showed more clonal expansion and lower generation probabilities than non-associated chains that were equally common. Roughly uniform sequencing depth across donors was assumed in presence/absence analyses, although this assumption may not hold. A later analysis associated 15,000 to 20,000 TCR beta sequences with specific HLA alleles at a false discovery rate of 0.05. When HLA alleles, especially DR and DQ, strongly co-occurred, TCR associations were difficult to assign to individual alleles. Cytomegalovirus status was reported to be diagnosed by the classifier with high specificity and sensitivity in both the original and validation cohorts. A cluster of highly shared sequence variants was judged likely to be a technical artifact of the sequencing pipeline. A further reported finding was that TCR beta sequences accurately predicted the HLA-A and HLA-B alleles for most subjects in the first cohort. This cohort had only TCR beta chains sequenced, and the lack of alpha or paired-chain data limited which features could be detected. Some IMGT-functional V segments, including TRBV6-2 and TRBV6-3, could not be distinguished by the 87-base-pair reads and were therefore excluded. In an earlier analysis of some 540 of the donors, most TCR beta V segments appeared in productive rearrangements about 87% or about 30% of the time, broadly matching IMGT annotations. Most TCR sequences were seen in very few donors, while some public TCRs were found in many individuals. The study listed 164 TCR beta chains as associated with cytomegalovirus. In a later analysis, the rate of TCR association differed among HLA loci, with DRB1 alleles having the most associated TCRs and HLA-C alleles having the fewest. Correlated functional status among segregating V segments might be attributable to linkage disequilibrium, but an unknown experimental factor could not be ruled out. According to a later analysis, most CMV-associated TCR beta chains appeared to be HLA-restricted, and the HLA associations seemed to be driven largely by CMV exposure. A later genetic analysis reported fewer N-insertions in productive TCRs among donors in an Asian-associated ancestry cluster than the roughly 620-donor mean. A later genetic analysis associated a missense DCLRE1C variant with V-gene and J-gene trimming of TCR beta chains, and an independent cohort replicated the association. The authors suggested that the approach could potentially be generalized to other disease states and immunological phenotypes. Because HLA typing was unavailable for some donors at each locus, only the typed subset was used in association tests. The only immune exposure information available for the cohort was CMV serostatus. A later analysis reported that several top co-occurrence clusters appeared linked to parvovirus B19, influenza, CMV and Epstein-Barr virus. Because counts were too low, roughly 16 rarely observed V segments, including chromosome 9 orphons, were left out of the earlier analysis of some 640 of the donors. A few of the identified cytomegalovirus-associated TCR beta chains were confirmed in vitro to be specific for cytomegalovirus antigens.

The cohort consisted of approximately 670 healthy bone marrow donors. All cohort members were sampled while nominally healthy, although unrecorded immune exposures were likely present. The donor was CMV seronegative and belonged to the group of 380 or so seronegative cohort members. Every donor gave a peripheral blood sample, and the peripheral blood mononuclear cells from that sample were used for TCR beta sequencing. Genomic DNA extraction from the blood cell samples was performed with the Qiagen DNeasy Blood Extraction Kit. The germline V gene supplies CDR1 KGHSH and CDR2 LQKENI. From cysteine to phenylalanine, the CDR3 is 15 amino acids long. The read is trimmed to its CDR3 DNA, 45 bases read in frame from base 1. V loses 3 bases at its end and J loses 3 bases; junction bases beyond the gene matches: 5. The library was built by means of the immunoSEQ multiplex PCR assay. The multiplex PCR relied on a mix of 60 forward primers for TCR Vbeta segments and 13 reverse primers for TCR Jbeta segments. The CDR3 region of rearranged TCR beta genes was amplified from genomic DNA by a multiplex PCR assay. On the Illumina HiSeq System, the amplified TCR beta libraries were sequenced as 87-base-pair reads. In the paper's pipeline: A later analysis counted around 72 million unique TCR beta chains across the 550 to 750 repertoires, and roughly 10 million of these chains were shared by at least two donors. To remove PCR and sequencing errors, raw reads were error-corrected and collapsed into unique sequences using a nearest-neighbor algorithm that merged closely related sequences. Alignment of CDR3 sequences to IMGT reference sequences was used to assign V, D and J gene segments. For a sequence to be retained, at least a six-nucleotide match to both a V gene segment and a J gene segment was required. Rearrangements were classified as productive when the CDR3 lacked stop codons and remained in frame with V and J, and all other rearrangements were classified as non-productive. Following IMGT convention, CDR3 was defined as the stretch from the second conserved V-encoded cysteine to the conserved J-encoded phenylalanine. In an earlier analysis of 500 to 650 of the donors, sequences lacking an unambiguous match to a single V gene segment were excluded. In an earlier analysis of 587 of the donors, a V segment was called functional when productive rearrangements were above 56.7%, and segregating when the standard deviation between donors exceeded 5%. To diagnose cytomegalovirus status from the catalog of TCR beta chain sequences, a statistical classification framework was built. In a later analysis, V and J genes were assigned by comparing TCR nucleotide sequences against IMGT/GENE-DB human TR gene sequences. In a later analysis, CDR3 sequences and most-parsimonious VDJ recombination scenarios were assigned using the TCRdist pipeline. In a later analysis, every TCR beta chain was defined by the combination of its CDR3 amino acid sequence and its V-gene family, and reads without a unique V-gene family were dropped. In a later analysis, a few hundred highly shared, low-generation-probability nucleotide sequences were removed to address suspected cross-contamination and a sequencing artifact. For each public chain, a later analysis derived a clonal expansion index from normalized ranks of inferred template counts within each repertoire. A later analysis computed generation probabilities with a VDJ recombination model fitted to out-of-frame rearrangements, and checked the results against IGoR. In a later analysis, TCR-TCR, TCR-HLA and TCR-CMV co-occurrence was scored with hypergeometric tests, and a repertoire-size bias correction was applied to TCR pairs. To estimate false discovery rates, a later analysis permuted the HLA or CMV assignments 20 times. A later analysis grouped co-occurring TCRs with DBSCAN, adding TCRdist sequence similarity when clustering within HLA-allele-positive subsets. Repertoires with fewer than 30,000 or more than 120,000 public chains, plus five repertoires with anomalous nucleotide sharing, were excluded from co-occurrence clustering. TCRdb re-hosts the immuneACCESS table, in-frame sequences only. Its copies lack some clones; in the studies checked, an unresolved V gene accounts for under half of them, and the cause for the rest is not known. V and J calls and clone size follow that table, whereas D and trimming were derived from the DNA. This sample lists 190,000 or so clones; 75% to 90% were detected once. About 1.6% of the sample is in the top ten clones.

Sequenced material: PBMCs. The clonotype was recovered from a man in his forties or fifties in good health and CMV-seronegative. The chain was built from TRBV18 and TRBJ2-7, with 10 middle bases fitting TRBD2. For the CDR3, the sequence is CASSPGLAGDYEQYF. The nucleotide sequence is given as TGTGCCAGCTCACCGGGTCTAGCGGGGGACTACGAGCAGTACTTC.